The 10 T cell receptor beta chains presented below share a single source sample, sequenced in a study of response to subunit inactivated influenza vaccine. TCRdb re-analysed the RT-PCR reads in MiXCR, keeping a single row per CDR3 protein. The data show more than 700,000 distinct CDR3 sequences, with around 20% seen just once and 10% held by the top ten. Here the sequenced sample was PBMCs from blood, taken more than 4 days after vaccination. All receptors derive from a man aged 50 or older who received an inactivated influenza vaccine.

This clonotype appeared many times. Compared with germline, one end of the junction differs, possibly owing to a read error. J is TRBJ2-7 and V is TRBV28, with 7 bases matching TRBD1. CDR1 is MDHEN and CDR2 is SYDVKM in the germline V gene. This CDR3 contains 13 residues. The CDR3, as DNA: TGTGCCAGCAGGGGGACAGTCTCCCACGAGCAGTACTTC. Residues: CASRGTVSHEQYF.

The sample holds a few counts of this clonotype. This CDR3 is CATAGQGETQYF. As DNA, the CDR3 is TGTGCCACCGCGGGACAGGGGGAGACCCAGTACTTC. The chain employs TRBV10-3 and TRBJ2-5, with 10 bases aligning to TRBD1. CDR3 length: 12 amino acids. Trimming at V came to 10 bases and at J to 5 bases, leaving 4 bases not matched to a gene. The germline gives CDR1 ENHRY, CDR2 SYGVKD.

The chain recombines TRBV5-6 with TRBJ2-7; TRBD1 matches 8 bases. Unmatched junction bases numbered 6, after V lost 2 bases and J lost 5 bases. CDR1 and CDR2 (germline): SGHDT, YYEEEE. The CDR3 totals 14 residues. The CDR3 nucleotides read TGTGCCAGCAGCTTAATGACAGGGGTGAACGAGCAGTACTTC. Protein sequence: CASSLMTGVNEQYF.

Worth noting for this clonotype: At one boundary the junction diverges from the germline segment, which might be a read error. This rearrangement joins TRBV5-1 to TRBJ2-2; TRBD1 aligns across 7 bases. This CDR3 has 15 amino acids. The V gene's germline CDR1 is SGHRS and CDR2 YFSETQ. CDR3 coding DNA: TGTGCCAGCAGCTTGACAGGGCGTAACACCGGGGAGCTGTTTTTT. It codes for CASSLTGRNTGELFF. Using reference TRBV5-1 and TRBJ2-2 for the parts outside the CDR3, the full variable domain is KAGVTQTPRYLIKTRGQQVTLSCSPISGHRSVSWYQQTPGQGLQFLFEYFSETQRNKGNFPGRFSGRQFSNSRSEMNVSTLELGDSALYLCASSLTGRNTGELFFGEGSRLTVL.

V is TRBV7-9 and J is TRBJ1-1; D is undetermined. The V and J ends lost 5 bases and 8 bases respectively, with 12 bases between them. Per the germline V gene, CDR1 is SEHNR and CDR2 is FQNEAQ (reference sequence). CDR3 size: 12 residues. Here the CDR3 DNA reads TGTGCCAGCAGCCTGGGCCCTTTGGAAGCTTTCTTT. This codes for CASSLGPLEAFF.

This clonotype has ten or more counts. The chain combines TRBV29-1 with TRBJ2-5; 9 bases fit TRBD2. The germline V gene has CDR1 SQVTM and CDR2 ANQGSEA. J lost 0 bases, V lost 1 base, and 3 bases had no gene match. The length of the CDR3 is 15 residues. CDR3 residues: CSVEVSGGYQETQYF. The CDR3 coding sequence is TGCAGCGTTGAAGTGAGCGGGGGGTACCAAGAGACCCAGTACTTC.

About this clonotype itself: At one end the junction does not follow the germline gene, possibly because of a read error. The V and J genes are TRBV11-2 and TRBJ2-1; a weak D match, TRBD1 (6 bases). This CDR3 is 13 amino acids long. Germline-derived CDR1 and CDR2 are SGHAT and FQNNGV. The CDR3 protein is CASSLTGYSEQFF. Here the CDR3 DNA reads TGTGCCAGCAGCTTGACAGGTTACAGTGAGCAGTTCTTC. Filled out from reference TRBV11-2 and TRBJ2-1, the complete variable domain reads EAGVAQSPRYKIIEKRQSVAFWCNPISGHATLYWYQQILGQGPKLLIQFQNNGVVDDSQLPKDRFSAERLKGVDSTLKIQPAKLEDSAVYLCASSLTGYSEQFFGPGTRLTVL.

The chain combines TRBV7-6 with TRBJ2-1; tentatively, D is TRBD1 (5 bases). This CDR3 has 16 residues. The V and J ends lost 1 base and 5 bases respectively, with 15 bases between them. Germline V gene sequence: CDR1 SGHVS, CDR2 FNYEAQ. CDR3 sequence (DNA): TGTGCCAGCAGCTTAGGAGCGAATGACAGAAACAATGAGCAGTTCTTC. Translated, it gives CASSLGANDRNNEQFF.

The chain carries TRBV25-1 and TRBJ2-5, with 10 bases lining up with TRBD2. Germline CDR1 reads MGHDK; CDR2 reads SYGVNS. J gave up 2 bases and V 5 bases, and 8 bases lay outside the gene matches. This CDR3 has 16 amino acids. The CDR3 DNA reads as TGTGCCAGCAGTTCACCCGGACTAGCGGTACAAGAGACCCAGTACTTC. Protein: CASSSPGLAVQETQYF.

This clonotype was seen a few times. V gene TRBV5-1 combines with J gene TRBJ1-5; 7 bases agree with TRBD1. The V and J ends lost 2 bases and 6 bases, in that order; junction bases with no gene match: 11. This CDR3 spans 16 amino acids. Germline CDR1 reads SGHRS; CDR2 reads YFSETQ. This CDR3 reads CASSFRGTGDAQPQHF. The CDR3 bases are TGCGCCAGCAGCTTCAGGGGTACAGGGGACGCTCAGCCCCAGCATTTT.